This T cell receptor beta chain was recovered during a study of cytomegalovirus exposure and HLA in healthy donors. Whole-study results and caveats: Previous analysis showed most TCR beta V segments were productive about 87% or about 30% of the time.

In the case of this clone: Its antigen is undetermined.

Unmatched junction bases numbered 5, after V lost 5 bases and J lost 0 bases. Germline V CDR1 and CDR2: ENHRY, SYGVKD. The CDR3 spans 16 residues. PCR employed 60 Vbeta and 13 Jbeta primers. The method was immunoSEQ multiplex PCR; TCRdb's version includes in-frame clones alone and lacks a portion of them. The sample has fewer than 250,000 clones, 70% to 90% seen once. This chain connects TRBV10-3 to TRBJ2-1; the match to TRBD1 covers 9 bases. The sample taken for sequencing was PBMCs. This TCR came from a woman under 30 in good health and CMV-seronegative. The CDR3 protein is CAISPGTGLSYNEQFF. The DNA for the CDR3 is TGTGCCATCAGTCCCGGGACAGGGCTCTCCTACAATGAGCAGTTCTTC.